This T cell receptor (beta chain) was found in a study of post-analysis software for immune sequencing data. Study details: Disease trajectories encompassed relapsing-remitting, secondary progressive and progressive-relapsing multiple sclerosis. Points from the study as a whole: Multiple sclerosis patients had significantly lower normalized Chao1 diversity than controls.

Tagging with unique molecular identifiers was a feature of the TCR beta cDNA libraries. In TCRdb, the PCR reads were re-called with MiXCR into one record per CDR3 protein. The sample comprises hundreds of thousands of distinct CDR3 sequences, roughly three fifths of which are singletons, and around 11% rests with the top ten. A word on this clonotype: The antigen remains unidentified.

The TCR sequence derives from a girl aged 2 to 10 with multiple sclerosis. What was sequenced was blood.

CDR3 region: CSVEDLLGEQYF. CDR3 sequence (DNA): TGCAGCGTTGAGGATCTCTTGGGCGAGCAGTACTTC. J is TRBJ2-7 and V is TRBV29-1, with unresolved D. Germline loops: CDR1 SQVTM, CDR2 ANQGSEA. The CDR3 length is 12 residues. The germline V and J ends were trimmed by 3 bases and 6 bases, with 12 bases remaining between them.